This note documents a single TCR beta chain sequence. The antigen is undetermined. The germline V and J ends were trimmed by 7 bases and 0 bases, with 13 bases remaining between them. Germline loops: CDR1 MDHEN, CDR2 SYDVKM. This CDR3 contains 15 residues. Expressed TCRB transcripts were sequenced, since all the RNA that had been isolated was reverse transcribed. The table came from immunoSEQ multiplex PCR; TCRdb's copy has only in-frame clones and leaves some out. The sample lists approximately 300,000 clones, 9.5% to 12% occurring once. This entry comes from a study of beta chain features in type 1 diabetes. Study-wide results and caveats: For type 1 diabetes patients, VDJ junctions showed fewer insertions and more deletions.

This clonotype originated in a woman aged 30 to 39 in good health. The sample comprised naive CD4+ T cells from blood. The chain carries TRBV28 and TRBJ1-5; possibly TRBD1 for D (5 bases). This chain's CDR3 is CASTGGGVSNQPQHF. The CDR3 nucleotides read TGTGCCAGCACCGGGGGAGGGGTTAGCAATCAGCCCCAGCATTTT. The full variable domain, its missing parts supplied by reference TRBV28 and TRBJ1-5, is DVKVTQSSRYLVKRTGEKVFLECVQDMDHENMFWYRQDPGLGLRLIYFSYDVKMKEKGDIPEGYSVSREKKERFSLILESASTNQTSMYLCASTGGGVSNQPQHFGDGTRLSIL.